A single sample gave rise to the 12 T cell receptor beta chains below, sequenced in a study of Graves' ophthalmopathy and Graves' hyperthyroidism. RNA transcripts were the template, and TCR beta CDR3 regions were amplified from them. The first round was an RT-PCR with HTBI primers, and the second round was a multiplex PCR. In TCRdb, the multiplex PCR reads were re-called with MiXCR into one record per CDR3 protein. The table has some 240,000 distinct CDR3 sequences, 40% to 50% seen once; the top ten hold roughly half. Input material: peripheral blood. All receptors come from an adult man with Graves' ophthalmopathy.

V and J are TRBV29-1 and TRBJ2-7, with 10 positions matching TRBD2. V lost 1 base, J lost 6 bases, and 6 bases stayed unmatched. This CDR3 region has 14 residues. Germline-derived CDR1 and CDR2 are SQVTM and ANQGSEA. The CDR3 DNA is TGCAGCGTTGAAGGGGGGACTAGCGATCTCGAGCAGTACTTC. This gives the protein CSVEGGTSDLEQYF.

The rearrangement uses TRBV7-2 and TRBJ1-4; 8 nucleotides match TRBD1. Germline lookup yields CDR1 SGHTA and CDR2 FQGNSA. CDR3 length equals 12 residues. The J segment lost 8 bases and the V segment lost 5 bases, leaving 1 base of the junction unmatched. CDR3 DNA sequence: TGTGCCAGCAGCCGGGACAGGGAAAAACTGTTTTTT. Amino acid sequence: CASSRDREKLFF. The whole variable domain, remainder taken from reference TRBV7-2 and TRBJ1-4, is GAGVSQSPSNKVTEKGKDVELRCDPISGHTALYWYRQSLGQGLEFLIYFQGNSAPDKSGLPSDRFSAERTGGSVSTLTIQRTQQEDSAVYLCASSRDREKLFFGSGTQLSVL.

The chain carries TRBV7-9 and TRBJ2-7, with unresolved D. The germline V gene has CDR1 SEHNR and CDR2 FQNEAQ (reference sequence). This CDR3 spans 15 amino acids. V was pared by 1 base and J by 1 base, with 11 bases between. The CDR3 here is CASSLEQSVSYEQYF. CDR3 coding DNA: TGTGCCAGCAGCTTAGAACAGAGTGTGTCCTACGAGCAGTACTTC.

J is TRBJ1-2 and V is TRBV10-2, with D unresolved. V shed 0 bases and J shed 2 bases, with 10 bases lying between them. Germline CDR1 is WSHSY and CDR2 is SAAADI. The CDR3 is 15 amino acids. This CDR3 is CASSESSLGNYGYTF. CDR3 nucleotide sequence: TGCGCCAGCAGTGAGTCGTCGCTAGGGAACTATGGCTACACCTTC.

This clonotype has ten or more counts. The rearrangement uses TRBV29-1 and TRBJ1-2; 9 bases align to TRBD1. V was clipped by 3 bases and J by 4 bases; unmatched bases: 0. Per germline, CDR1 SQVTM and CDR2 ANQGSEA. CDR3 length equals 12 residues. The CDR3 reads CSVETGGYGYTF. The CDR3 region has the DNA TGCAGCGTTGAGACAGGGGGCTATGGCTACACCTTC.

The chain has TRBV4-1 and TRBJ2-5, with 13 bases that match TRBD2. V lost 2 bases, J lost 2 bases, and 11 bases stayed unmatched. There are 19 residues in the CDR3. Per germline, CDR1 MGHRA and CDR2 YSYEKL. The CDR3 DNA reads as TGCGCCAGCAGCCAAACCGGGACTAGCGGGGCGATATTTCAAGAGACCCAGTACTTC. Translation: CASSQTGTSGAIFQETQYF.

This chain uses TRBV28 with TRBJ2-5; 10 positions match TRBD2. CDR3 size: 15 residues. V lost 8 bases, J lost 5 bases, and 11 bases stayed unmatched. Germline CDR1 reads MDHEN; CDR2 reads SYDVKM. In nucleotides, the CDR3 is TGTGCCAGCGGACGGACTAGCGGTCAATGGGAGACCCAGTACTTC. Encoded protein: CASGRTSGQWETQYF.

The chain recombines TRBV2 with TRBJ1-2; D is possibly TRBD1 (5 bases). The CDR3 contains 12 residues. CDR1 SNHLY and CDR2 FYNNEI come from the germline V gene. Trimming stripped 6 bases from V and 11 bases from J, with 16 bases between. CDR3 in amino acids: CASSFMGVQYTF. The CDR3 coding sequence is TGTGCCAGCAGCTTCATGGGGGTGCAGTACACCTTC.

CDR3 in amino acids: CASIGTLTGEKLFF. CDR3 DNA sequence: TGTGCCAGCATTGGGACATTAACAGGTGAAAAACTGTTTTTT. The rearrangement uses TRBV2 and TRBJ1-4, with a tentative D call TRBD1 (6 bases). CDR1 and CDR2 from the germline V gene are SNHLY and FYNNEI. V shed 7 bases and J shed 7 bases, with 16 bases lying between them. This CDR3 comprises 14 residues.

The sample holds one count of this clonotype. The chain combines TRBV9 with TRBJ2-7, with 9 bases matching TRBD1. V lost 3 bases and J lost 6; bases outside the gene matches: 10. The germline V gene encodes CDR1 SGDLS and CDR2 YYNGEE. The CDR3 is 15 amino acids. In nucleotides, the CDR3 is TGTGCCAGCAGCGACGGACAGGGGTCGATTAGCGAGCAGTACTTC. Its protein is CASSDGQGSISEQYF.

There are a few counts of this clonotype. CDR3 sequence (DNA): TGCAGTGCTAGAGATCGTGGGTCTAACTTCCAGCCCCAGCATTTT. Protein product: CSARDRGSNFQPQHF. This sequence joins TRBV20-1 and TRBJ1-5; no clear D. The CDR3 is 15 residues long. With 0 bases removed from V and 7 bases from J, the gap between germline ends came to 16 bases. Germline CDR1 DFQATT, CDR2 SNEGSKA (reference sequence).

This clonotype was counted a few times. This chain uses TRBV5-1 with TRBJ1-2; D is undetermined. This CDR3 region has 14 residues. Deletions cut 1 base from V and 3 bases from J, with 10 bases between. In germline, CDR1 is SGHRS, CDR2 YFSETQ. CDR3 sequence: CASSLLSADYGYTF. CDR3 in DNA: TGCGCCAGCAGCTTGTTATCGGCGGACTATGGCTACACCTTC.